This TCR beta chain was sequenced for a study of blood T cell repertoires in COVID-19. Study information: Sites in the United States, Italy and Spain provided acute and convalescent COVID-19 samples.

Profiled with immunoSEQ multiplex PCR; TCRdb holds only in-frame clones, not every one. The table shows about 96,000 clones, with about 88% occurring only once. The CDR3 has 14 residues. Germline CDR1 reads MGHRA; CDR2 reads YSYEKL. V lost 2 bases to trimming and J lost 5 bases, with 12 bases between them. Sequenced sample: peripheral blood. The V and J genes are TRBV4-1 and TRBJ1-1; D is perhaps TRBD1 (5 bases). The clonotype comes from a woman aged 60 to 75 with acute or convalescent COVID-19. This CDR3 reads CASSQKGSGTEAFF. CDR3 nucleotide sequence: TGCGCCAGCAGCCAAAAAGGTTCAGGGACTGAAGCTTTCTTT.